This T cell receptor beta chain was sequenced in a study of blood T cell repertoires in COVID-19. Study overall: Donors in the United States, Italy and Spain gave samples during acute or convalescent COVID-19. PBMCs, B-cell-depleted T cells, or T cells provided the cDNA or gDNA that made up the material.

Original processing notes: Amplifying reference gene primers gave estimates of nucleated cell counts. Profiled with immunoSEQ multiplex PCR; TCRdb holds only in-frame clones, not every one. That table furnishes V, J and clone size, whereas the DNA furnished D and trimming. The sample holds 95,000 to 150,000 clones, less than 75% seen once. The CDR3 runs to 14 residues. Trimming took 5 bases from V and 3 from J; bases not matched to a gene: 4. Germline V gives CDR1 MNHEY, CDR2 SMNVEV (reference sequence). The origin of this receptor is a human donor with acute or convalescent COVID-19. The donor label of this sample is uncertain. The chain has TRBV27 and TRBJ2-7, with 10 bases matching TRBD1. Sequencing was carried out using peripheral blood. CDR3 DNA sequence: TGTGCCAGCAGTCCCAGGACAGGGGGCTACGAGCAGTACTTC. It encodes CASSPRTGGYEQYF.